A single sample gave rise to the 3 T cell receptor beta chains below, sequenced in a study of blood T cell repertoires in COVID-19 (dated by TCRdb to 2020 to 2021). To prepare the library, the immunoSEQ multiplex PCR assay was applied. Drawn from immuneACCESS, this table holds only the in-frame rearrangements with V and J called that TCRdb kept. Clones are partly lost; checked studies trace under half to an unresolved V gene and leave the rest unexplained. The sample data list 200,000 to 300,000 clones, and around four fifths of these were observed just once. The ten top clones hold 3.5% to 5% of the sample. Sequencing used peripheral blood. These receptors were taken from a man aged 55 to 69 with acute or convalescent COVID-19.

J is TRBJ1-2 and V is TRBV6-6; D gene unclear. Germline values: CDR1 MNHNY, CDR2 SVGAGI (reference sequence). V lost 0 bases, J lost 2 bases, and 7 bases lay in between. The CDR3 loop spans 14 amino acids. Here the CDR3 DNA reads TGTGCCAGCAGTTACTCGAACAAGAACTATGGCTACACCTTC. Translating gives CASSYSNKNYGYTF.

The chain couples TRBV4-2 to TRBJ1-2; D unresolved. The CDR3 has 15 amino acids. Trimming removed 2 bases at V and 2 bases at J, with 12 bases between. The germline V gene encodes CDR1 LGHNA and CDR2 YNFKEQ. CDR3 DNA sequence: TGTGCCAGCAGCCAATCCCCAGGAACCAACTATGGCTACACCTTC. It yields the protein CASSQSPGTNYGYTF.

The V call is TRBV11-2, the J call TRBJ2-1; TRBD2 agrees at 12 bases. Losses at the gene ends were 4 bases for V and 8 bases for J; bases not matched to a gene: 6. The germline V gene encodes CDR1 SGHAT and CDR2 FQNNGV. This CDR3 region has 15 residues. DNA for the CDR3: TGTGCCAGCAGCTCTAGCGGGAGGGGGGTGGATGAGCAGTTCTTC. This gives the protein CASSSSGRGVDEQFF.